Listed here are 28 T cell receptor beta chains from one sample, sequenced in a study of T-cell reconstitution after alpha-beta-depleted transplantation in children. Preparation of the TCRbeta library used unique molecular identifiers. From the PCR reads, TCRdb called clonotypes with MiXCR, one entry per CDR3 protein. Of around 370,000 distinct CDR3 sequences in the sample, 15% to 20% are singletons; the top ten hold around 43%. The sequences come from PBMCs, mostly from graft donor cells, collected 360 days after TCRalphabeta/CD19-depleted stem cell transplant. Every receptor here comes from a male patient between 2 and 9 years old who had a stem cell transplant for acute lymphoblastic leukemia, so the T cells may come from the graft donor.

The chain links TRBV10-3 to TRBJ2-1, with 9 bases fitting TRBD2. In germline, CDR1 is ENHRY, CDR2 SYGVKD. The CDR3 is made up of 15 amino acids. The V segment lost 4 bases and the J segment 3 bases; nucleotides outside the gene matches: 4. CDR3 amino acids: CAISALAGIYNEQFF. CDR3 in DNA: TGTGCCATCAGTGCACTAGCGGGTATCTACAATGAGCAGTTCTTC.

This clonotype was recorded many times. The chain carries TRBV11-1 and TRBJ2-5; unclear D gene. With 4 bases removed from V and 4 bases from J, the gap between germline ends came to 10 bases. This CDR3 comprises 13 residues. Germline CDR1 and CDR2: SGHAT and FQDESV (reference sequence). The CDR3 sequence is CASSSGPAETQYF. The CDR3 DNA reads TGTGCCAGCAGCTCGGGCCCCGCAGAGACCCAGTACTTC.

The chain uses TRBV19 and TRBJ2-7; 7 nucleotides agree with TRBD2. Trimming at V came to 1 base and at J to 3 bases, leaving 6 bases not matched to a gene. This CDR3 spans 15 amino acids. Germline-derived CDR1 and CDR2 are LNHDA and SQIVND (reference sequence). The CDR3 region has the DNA TGTGCCAGTAGTATAGCTACGCGGGGGTACTACGAGCAGTACTTC. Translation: CASSIATRGYYEQYF.

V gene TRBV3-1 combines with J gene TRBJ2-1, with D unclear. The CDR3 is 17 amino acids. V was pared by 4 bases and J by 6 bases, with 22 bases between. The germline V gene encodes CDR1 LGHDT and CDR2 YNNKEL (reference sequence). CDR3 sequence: CASSRIKTLHPINEQFF. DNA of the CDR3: TGTGCCAGCAGCCGAATTAAGACTCTCCATCCTATCAATGAGCAGTTCTTC.

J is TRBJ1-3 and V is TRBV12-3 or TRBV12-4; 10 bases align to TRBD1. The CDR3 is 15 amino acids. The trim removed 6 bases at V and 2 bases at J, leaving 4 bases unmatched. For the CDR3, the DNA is TGTGCCAGCAGCCGGACAGGGGGAGCTGGAAACACCATATATTTT. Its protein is CASSRTGGAGNTIYF.

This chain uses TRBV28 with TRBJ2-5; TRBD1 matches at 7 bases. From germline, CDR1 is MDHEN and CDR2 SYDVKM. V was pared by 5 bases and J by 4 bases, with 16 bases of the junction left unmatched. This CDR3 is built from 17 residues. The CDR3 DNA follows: TGTGCCAGCAGTCCCCCGGGACAGCGTCTGGGGGCAGAGACCCAGTACTTC. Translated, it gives CASSPPGQRLGAETQYF.

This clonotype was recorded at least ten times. The CDR3 reads CASSRSGSYNEQFF. The CDR3 DNA is TGTGCCAGCAGTAGGAGCGGGAGCTACAATGAGCAGTTCTTC. This chain uses TRBV25-1 with TRBJ2-1; 8 bases agree with TRBD2. Germline V gene sequence: CDR1 MGHDK, CDR2 SYGVNS. Unmatched junction bases numbered 3, after V lost 5 bases and J lost 3 bases. The CDR3 is 14 amino acids. Full variable domain (missing parts from reference TRBV25-1 and TRBJ2-1): EADIYQTPRYLVIGTGKKITLECSQTMGHDKMYWYQQDPGMELHLIHYSYGVNSTEKGDLSSESTVSRIRTEHFPLTLESARPSHTSQYLCASSRSGSYNEQFFGPGTRLTVL.

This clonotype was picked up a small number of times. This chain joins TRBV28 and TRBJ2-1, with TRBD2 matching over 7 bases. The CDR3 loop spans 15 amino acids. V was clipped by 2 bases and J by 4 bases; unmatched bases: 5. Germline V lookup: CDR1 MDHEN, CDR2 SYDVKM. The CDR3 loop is CASSLDGRHYNEQFF. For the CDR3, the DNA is TGTGCCAGCAGTTTAGACGGGAGGCATTACAATGAGCAGTTCTTC.

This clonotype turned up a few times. The chain's CDR3 is CASSLWTHSGGSEETQYF. CDR3 DNA: TGTGCCAGCAGTTTATGGACCCACAGTGGCGGGAGCGAAGAGACCCAGTACTTC. The V gene is TRBV28, the J gene TRBJ2-5, with TRBD2 identical over 7 bases. There are 18 residues in the CDR3. Per the germline V gene, CDR1 is MDHEN and CDR2 is SYDVKM. Trimming at V came to 0 bases and at J to 3 bases, leaving 13 bases not matched to a gene.

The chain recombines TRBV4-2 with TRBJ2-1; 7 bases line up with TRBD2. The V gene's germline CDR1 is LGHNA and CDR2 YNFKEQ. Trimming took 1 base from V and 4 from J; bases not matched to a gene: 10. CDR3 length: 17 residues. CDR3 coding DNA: TGTGCCAGCAGCCAAGTAGGGACGGGGAGGGAATACAATGAGCAGTTCTTC. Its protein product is CASSQVGTGREYNEQFF.

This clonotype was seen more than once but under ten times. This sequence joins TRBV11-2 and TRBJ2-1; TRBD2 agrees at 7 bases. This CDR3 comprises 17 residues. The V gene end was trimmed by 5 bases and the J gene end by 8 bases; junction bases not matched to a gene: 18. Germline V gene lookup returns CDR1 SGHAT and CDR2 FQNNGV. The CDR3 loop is CASSPKESHAGVHEQFF. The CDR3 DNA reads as TGTGCCAGCAGCCCCAAGGAATCGCACGCGGGAGTCCATGAGCAGTTCTTC.

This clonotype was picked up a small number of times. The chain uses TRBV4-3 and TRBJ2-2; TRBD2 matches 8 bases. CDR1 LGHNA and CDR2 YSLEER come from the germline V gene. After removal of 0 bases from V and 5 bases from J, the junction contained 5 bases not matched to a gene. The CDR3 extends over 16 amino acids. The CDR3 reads CASSQETGRATGELFF. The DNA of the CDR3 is TGCGCCAGCAGCCAAGAGACCGGGAGGGCGACCGGGGAGCTGTTTTTT.

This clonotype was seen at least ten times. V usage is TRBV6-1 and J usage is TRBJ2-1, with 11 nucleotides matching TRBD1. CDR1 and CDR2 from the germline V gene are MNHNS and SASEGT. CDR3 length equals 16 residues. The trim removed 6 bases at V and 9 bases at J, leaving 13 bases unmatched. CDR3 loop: CASSRIPDRGPGEQFF. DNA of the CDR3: TGTGCCAGCAGCCGCATCCCGGACAGGGGGCCGGGTGAGCAGTTCTTC.

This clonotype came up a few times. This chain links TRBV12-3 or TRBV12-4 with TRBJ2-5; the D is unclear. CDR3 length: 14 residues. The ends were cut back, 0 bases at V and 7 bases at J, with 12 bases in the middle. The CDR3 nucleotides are TGTGCCAGCAGTTTAGCCCCAGCAGGTGCGACCCAGTACTTC. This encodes CASSLAPAGATQYF.

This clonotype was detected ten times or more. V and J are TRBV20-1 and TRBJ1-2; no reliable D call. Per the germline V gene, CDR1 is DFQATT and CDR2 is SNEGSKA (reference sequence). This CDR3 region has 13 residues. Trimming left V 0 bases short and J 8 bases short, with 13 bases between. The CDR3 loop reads CSARDPLMLGYTF. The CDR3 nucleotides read TGCAGTGCTAGAGATCCCTTAATGTTGGGCTACACCTTC.

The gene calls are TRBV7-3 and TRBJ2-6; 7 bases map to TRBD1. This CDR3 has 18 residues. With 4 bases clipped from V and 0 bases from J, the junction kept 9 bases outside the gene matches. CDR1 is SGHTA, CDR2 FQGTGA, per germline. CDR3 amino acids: CASSSADRDDSGANVLTF. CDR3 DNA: TGTGCCAGCAGCTCGGCCGACAGGGACGACTCTGGGGCCAACGTCCTGACTTTC.

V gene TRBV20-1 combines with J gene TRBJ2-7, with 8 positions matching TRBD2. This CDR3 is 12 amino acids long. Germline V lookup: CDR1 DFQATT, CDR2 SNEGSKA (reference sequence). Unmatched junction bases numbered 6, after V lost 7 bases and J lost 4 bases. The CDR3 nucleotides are TGCAGTGTATTTAGCGGGATGTACGAGCAGTACTTC. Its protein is CSVFSGMYEQYF.

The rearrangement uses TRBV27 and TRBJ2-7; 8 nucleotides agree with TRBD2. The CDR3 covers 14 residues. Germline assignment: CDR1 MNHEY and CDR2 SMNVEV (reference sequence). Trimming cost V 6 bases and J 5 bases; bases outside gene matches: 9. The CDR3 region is CASSSGTRLNEQYF. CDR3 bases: TGTGCCAGCAGCTCCGGGACTAGGCTCAACGAGCAGTACTTC.

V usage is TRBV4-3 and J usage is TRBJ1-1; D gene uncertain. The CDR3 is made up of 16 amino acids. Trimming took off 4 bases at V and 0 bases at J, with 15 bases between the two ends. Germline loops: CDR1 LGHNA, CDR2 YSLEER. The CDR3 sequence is CASSLRPPPMNTEAFF. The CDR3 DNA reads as TGCGCCAGCAGCCTTAGGCCCCCGCCTATGAACACTGAAGCTTTCTTT.

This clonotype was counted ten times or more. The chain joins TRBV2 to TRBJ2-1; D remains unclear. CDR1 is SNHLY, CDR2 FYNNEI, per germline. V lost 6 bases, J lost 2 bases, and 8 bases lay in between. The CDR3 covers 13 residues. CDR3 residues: CASRGWAYNEQFF. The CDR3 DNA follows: TGTGCCAGCAGGGGATGGGCCTACAATGAGCAGTTCTTC.

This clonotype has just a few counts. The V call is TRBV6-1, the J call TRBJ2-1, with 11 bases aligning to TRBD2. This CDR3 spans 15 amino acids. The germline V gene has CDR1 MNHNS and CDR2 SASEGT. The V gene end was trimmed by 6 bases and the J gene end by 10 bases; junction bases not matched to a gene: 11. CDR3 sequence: CASSSGTSGIGEQFF. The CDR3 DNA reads TGTGCCAGCAGCTCCGGGACTAGCGGAATCGGGGAGCAGTTCTTC.

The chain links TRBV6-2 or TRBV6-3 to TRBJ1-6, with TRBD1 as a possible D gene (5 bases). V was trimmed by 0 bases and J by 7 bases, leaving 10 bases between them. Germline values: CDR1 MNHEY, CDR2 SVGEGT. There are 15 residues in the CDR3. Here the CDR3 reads CASSYSQRGNSPLHF. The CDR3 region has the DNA TGTGCCAGCAGTTACTCGCAGAGGGGCAATTCACCCCTCCACTTT.

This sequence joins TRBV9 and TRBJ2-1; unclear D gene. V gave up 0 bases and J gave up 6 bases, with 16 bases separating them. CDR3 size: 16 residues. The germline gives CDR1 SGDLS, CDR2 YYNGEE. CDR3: CASSVGPRPSSNEQFF. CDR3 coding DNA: TGTGCCAGCAGCGTAGGCCCACGGCCATCCAGCAATGAGCAGTTCTTC. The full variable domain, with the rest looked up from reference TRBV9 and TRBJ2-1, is DSGVTQTPKHLITATGQRVTLRCSPRSGDLSVYWYQQSLDQGLQFLIQYYNGEERAKGNILERFSAQQFPDLHSELNLSSLELGDSALYFCASSVGPRPSSNEQFFGPGTRLTVL.

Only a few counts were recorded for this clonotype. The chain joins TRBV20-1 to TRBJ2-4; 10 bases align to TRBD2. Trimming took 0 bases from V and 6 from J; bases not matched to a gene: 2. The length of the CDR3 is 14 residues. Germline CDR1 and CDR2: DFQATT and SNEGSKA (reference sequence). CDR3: CSARELAGTNIQYF. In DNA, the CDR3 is TGCAGTGCTAGAGAACTAGCGGGGACAAACATTCAGTACTTC.

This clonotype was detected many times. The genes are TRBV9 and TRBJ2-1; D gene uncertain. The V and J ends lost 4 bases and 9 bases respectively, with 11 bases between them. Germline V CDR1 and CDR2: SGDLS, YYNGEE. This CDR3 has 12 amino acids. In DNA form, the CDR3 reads TGTGCCAGCAGCCGAGGATCCGGTGAGCAGTTCTTC. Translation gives CASSRGSGEQFF.

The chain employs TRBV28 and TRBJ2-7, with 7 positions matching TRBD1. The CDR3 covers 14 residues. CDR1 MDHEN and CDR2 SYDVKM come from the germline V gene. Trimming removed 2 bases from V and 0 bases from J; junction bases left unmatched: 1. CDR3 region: CASSLRQGSYEQYF. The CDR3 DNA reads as TGTGCCAGCAGTTTACGACAGGGCTCCTACGAGCAGTACTTC.

The CDR3 region has the DNA TGCGCCAGCAGCTTGGGTGGGACTAGCGGGGCCTCCTACGAGCAGTACTTC. As protein: CASSLGGTSGASYEQYF. V gene TRBV5-1 combines with J gene TRBJ2-7, with 13 nucleotides matching TRBD2. V dropped 0 bases and J dropped 0; count of bases not matched to a gene: 3. CDR3 length: 17 amino acids. Germline V lookup: CDR1 SGHRS, CDR2 YFSETQ.

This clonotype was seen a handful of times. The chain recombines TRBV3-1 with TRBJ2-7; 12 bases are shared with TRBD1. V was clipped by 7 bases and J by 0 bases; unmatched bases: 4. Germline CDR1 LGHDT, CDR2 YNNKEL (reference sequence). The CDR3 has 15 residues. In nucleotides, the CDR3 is TGTGCCAGCACCCCGGGACAGGGGGCCTCCTACGAGCAGTACTTC. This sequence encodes CASTPGQGASYEQYF.